Listed below are T cell receptor beta chains from one sample, sequenced in a study of blood T cell repertoires in COVID-19. The table came from immunoSEQ multiplex PCR; TCRdb's copy has only in-frame clones and leaves some out. The sample lists tens of thousands of clones, less than 90% occurring once. The sample taken for sequencing was peripheral blood. Receptor source: a man aged 45-65 years with acute or convalescent COVID-19. The CDR3 runs from the conserved cysteine through the conserved F or W.

V gene | CDR3 protein
TRBV5-4 | CASSFGTSGIGELFF
TRBV7-8 | CASSLDGGYTF
TRBV18 | CASSPQDSYEQYF
TRBV27 | CASSLSRGDRVIQPQHF
TRBV27 | CASGDRSSYEQYF
TRBV2 | CASSRLRDRDQPQHF
TRBV24-1 | CATWGGPGGGEDEQFF
TRBV30 | CAWSRAGDQPQHF
TRBV9 | CASSSRGLANYGYTF
TRBV19 | CASSRGPSGSTQDTQYF
TRBV5-4 | CASSPGQKFEKLFF
TRBV10-3 | CAISETGGGAENEQFF
TRBV19 | CASSIEERGQPQHF
TRBV19 | CASSPRTGRGQETQYF
TRBV30 | CAWSVEAAYEQYF
TRBV4-1 | CASSPSMAVQETQYF
TRBV5-8 | CATRHRRGGYEQFF
TRBV7-2 | CASSATGLREKLFF
TRBV7-3 | CASSFPTSGSSEQFF
TRBV29-1 | CSVDRAGNTEAFF
TRBV28 | CASSHFGQGAPGNTIYF
TRBV7-6 | CASSLEGVRTDTQYF
TRBV6-5 | CASRSRAGEAFF
TRBV2 | CASKGGGTEAFF
TRBV7-9 | CASSQNNRETNYGYTF
TRBV3-1/TRBV3-2 | CASSRTSGGLSYEQYF
TRBV27 | CASSLDRAYNEQFF
TRBV29-1 | CSVRGGPEGANVLTF
TRBV6-6 | CASSSRETGELFF
TRBV27 | CASNPLGLVFLRAGELFF
TRBV19 | CASRRDSLPGSPYNEQFF
TRBV27 | CASSLAGPNYHEQFF
TRBV4-2 | CASSQAGGSSYEQYF
TRBV19 | CASSIRLAGYTDTQYF
TRBV27 | CASSFSPNYGYTF
TRBV7-9 | CASSRGQGQETQYF
TRBV21-1 | CASSKAAPLQETQYF
TRBV29-1 | CSVDLTGGNTDTQYF
TRBV28 | CASRSGGVSNQPQHF
TRBV28 | CASSPTGTFFSEQYF
TRBV27 | CATGKPGRRRDRAYNSPLHF
TRBV5-1 | CASSFGQNTGELFF
TRBV19 | CASSLAGGWNQFF
TRBV6-5 | CASNLAGDGNTIYF
TRBV7-9 | CASSPETLYGYTF
TRBV5-8 | CASSSTRFQPQHF
TRBV7-8 | CASSRIAGEYGNEQFF
TRBV5-1 | CASSLTANEKLFF
TRBV19 | CASSNRGSYEQYF
TRBV5-6 | CASSRFGTDPYNSPLHF
TRBV29-1 | CSGLARVGNEQFF